This T cell receptor beta chain comes out of a study of cytomegalovirus exposure and HLA in healthy donors. Study results and limitations: Rare TCR sequences dominated, though some public TCRs recurred in many donors.

Data came from immunoSEQ multiplex PCR; TCRdb stores just in-frame clones and leaves some out. This table holds fewer than 400,000 clones, roughly 86% found once. V dropped 4 bases and J dropped 2 bases, with 16 bases sitting between them. CDR1 is SGDLS and CDR2 is YYNGEE in the germline V gene. The CDR3 consists of 17 residues. As regards this clone: Its target is not known.

The sequenced material came from PBMCs. The TCR sequence derives from a young man in good health and CMV-seronegative. J is TRBJ1-6 and V is TRBV9; D might be TRBD1 (6 bases). CDR3 bases: TGTGCCAGCAGCACGACAGGCGGGCAGGCCTATAATTCACCCCTCCACTTT. It translates to CASSTTGGQAYNSPLHF.